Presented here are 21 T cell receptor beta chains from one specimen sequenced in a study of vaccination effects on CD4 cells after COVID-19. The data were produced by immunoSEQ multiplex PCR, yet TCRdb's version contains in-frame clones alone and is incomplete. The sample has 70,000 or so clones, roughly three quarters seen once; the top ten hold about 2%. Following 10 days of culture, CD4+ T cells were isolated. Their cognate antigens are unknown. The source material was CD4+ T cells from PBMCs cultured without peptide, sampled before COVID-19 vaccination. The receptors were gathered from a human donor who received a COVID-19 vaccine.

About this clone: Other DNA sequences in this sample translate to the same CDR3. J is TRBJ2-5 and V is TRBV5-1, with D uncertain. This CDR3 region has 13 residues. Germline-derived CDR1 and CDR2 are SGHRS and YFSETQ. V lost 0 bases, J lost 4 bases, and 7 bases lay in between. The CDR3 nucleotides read TGCGCCAGCAGCTTGGGGGGTGGAGAGACCCAGTACTTC. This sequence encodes CASSLGGGETQYF. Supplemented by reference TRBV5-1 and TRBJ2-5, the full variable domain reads KAGVTQTPRYLIKTRGQQVTLSCSPISGHRSVSWYQQTPGQGLQFLFEYFSETQRNKGNFPGRFSGRQFSNSRSEMNVSTLELGDSALYLCASSLGGGETQYFGPGTRLLVL.

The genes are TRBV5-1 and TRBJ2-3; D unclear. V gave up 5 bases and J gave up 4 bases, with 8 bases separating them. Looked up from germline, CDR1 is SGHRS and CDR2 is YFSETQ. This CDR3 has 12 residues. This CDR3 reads CASSISADTQYF. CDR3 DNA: TGCGCCAGCAGTATAAGCGCAGATACGCAGTATTTT.

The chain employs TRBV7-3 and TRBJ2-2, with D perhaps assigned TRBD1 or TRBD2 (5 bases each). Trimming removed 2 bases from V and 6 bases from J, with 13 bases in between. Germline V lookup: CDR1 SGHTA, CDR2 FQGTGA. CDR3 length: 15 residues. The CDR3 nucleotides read TGTGCCAGCAGCTTAGGGACCTCAGGACCCGGGGAGCTGTTTTTT. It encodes CASSLGTSGPGELFF. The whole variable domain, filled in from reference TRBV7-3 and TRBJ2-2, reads GAGVSQTPSNKVTEKGKYVELRCDPISGHTALYWYRQSLGQGPEFLIYFQGTGAADDSGLPNDRFFAVRPEGSVSTLKIQRTERGDSAVYLCASSLGTSGPGELFFGEGSRLTVL.

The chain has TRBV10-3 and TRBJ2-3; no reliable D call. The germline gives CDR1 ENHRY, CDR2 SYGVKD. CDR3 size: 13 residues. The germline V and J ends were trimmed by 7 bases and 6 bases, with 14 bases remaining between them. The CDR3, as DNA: TGTGCCATCAAGCCCACTCAGCAGGATACGCAGTATTTT. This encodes CAIKPTQQDTQYF.

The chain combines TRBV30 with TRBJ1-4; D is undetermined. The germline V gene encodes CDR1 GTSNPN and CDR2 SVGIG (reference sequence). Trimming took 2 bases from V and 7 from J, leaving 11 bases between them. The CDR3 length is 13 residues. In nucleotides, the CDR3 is TGTGCCTGGAGTTCCGGGTGGCGTGAAAAACTGTTTTTT. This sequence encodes CAWSSGWREKLFF. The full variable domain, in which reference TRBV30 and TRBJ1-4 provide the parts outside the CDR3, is SQTIHQWPATLVQPVGSPLSLECTVEGTSNPNLYWYRQAAGRGLQLLFYSVGIGQISSEVPQNLSASRPQDRQFILSSKKLLLSDSGFYLCAWSSGWREKLFFGSGTQLSVL.

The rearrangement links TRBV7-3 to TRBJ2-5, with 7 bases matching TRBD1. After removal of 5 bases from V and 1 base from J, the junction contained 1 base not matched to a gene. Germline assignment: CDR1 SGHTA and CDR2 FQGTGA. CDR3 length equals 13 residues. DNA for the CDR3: TGTGCCAGCAGCAGGGACAGCCAAGAGACCCAGTACTTC. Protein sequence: CASSRDSQETQYF.

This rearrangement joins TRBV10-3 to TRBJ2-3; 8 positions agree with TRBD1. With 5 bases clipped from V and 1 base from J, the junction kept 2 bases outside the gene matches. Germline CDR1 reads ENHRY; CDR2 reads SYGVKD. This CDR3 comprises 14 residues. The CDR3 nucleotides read TGTGCCATCAGTCCGACAGGGGGCACAGATACGCAGTATTTT. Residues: CAISPTGGTDTQYF.

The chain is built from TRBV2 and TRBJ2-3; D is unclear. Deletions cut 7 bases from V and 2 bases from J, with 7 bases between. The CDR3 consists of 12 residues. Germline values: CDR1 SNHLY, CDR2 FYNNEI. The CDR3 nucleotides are TGTGCCAGCAATTTCCACACAGATACGCAGTATTTT. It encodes CASNFHTDTQYF.

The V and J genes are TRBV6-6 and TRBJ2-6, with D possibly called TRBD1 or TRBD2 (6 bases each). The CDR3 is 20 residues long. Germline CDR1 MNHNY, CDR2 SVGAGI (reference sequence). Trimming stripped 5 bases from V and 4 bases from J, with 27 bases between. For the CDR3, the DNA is TGTGCCAGCAGTCCGATGTTACATCGGGGGCCGATAACAGGGGCCAACGTCCTGACTTTC. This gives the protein CASSPMLHRGPITGANVLTF.

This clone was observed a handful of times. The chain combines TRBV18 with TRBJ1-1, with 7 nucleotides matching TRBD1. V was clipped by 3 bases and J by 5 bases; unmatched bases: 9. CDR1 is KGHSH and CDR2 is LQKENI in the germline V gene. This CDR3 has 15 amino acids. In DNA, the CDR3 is TGTGCCAGCTCACCGAGACAGGGAATAGAAACTGAAGCTTTCTTT. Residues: CASSPRQGIETEAFF.

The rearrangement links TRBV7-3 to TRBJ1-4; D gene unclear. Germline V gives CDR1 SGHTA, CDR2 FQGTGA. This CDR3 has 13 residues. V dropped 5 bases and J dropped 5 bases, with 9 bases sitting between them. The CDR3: CASSRSANEKLFF. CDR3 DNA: TGTGCCAGCAGCCGTTCCGCGAATGAAAAACTGTTTTTT.

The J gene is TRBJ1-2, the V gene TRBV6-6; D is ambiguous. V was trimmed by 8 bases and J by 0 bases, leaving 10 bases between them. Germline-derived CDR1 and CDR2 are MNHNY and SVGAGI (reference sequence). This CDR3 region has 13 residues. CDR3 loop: CASLLGANYGYTF. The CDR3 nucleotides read TGTGCCAGCCTTTTAGGAGCTAACTATGGCTACACCTTC.

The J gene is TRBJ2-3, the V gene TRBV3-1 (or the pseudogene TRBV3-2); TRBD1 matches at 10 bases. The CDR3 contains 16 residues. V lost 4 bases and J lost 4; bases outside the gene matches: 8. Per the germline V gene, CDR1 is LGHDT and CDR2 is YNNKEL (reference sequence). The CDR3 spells CASSLGGTGESDTQYF. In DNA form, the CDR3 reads TGTGCCAGCAGCCTTGGCGGGACAGGGGAGTCAGATACGCAGTATTTT.

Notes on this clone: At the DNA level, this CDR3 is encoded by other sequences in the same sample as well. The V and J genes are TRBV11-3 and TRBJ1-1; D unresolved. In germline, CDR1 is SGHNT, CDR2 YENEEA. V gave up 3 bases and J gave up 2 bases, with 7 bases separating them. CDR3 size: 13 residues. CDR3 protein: CASSLGLNTEAFF. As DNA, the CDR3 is TGTGCCAGCAGCTTGGGGTTAAACACTGAAGCTTTCTTT.

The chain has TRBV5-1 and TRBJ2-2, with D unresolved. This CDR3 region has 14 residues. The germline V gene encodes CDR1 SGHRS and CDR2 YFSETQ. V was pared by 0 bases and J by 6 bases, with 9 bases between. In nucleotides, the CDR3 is TGCGCCAGCAGCTTGGCCACTTCCGCCGGGGAGCTGTTTTTT. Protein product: CASSLATSAGELFF. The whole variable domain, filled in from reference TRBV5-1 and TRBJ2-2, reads KAGVTQTPRYLIKTRGQQVTLSCSPISGHRSVSWYQQTPGQGLQFLFEYFSETQRNKGNFPGRFSGRQFSNSRSEMNVSTLELGDSALYLCASSLATSAGELFFGEGSRLTVL.

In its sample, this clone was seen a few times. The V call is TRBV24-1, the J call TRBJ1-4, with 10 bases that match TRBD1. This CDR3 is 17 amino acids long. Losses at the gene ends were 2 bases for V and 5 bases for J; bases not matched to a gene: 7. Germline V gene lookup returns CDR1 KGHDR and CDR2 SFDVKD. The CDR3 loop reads CATSDSSGTGANEKLFF. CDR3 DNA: TGTGCCACCAGTGATTCCTCCGGGACAGGGGCGAATGAAAAACTGTTTTTT.

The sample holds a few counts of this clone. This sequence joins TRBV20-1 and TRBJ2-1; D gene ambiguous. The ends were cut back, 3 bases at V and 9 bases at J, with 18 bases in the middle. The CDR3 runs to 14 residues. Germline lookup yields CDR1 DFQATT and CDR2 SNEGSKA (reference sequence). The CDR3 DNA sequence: TGCAGTGCTAGTTCTGGATCATGGTCGGGTGAGCAGTTCTTC. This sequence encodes CSASSGSWSGEQFF.

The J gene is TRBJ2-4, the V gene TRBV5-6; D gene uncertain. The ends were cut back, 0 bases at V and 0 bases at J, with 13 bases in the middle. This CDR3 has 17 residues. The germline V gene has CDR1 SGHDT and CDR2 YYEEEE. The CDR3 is CASSLGADSLAKNIQYF. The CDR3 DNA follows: TGTGCCAGCAGCTTGGGGGCAGATAGCTTAGCCAAAAACATTCAGTACTTC.

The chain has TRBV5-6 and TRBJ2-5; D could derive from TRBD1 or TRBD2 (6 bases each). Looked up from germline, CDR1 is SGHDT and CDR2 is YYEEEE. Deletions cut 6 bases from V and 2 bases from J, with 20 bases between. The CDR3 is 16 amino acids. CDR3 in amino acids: CASNWGVDRLQETQYF. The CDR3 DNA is TGTGCCAGCAATTGGGGGGTCGACAGGTTACAAGAGACCCAGTACTTC. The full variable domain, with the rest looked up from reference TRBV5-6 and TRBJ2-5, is DAGVTQSPTHLIKTRGQQVTLRCSPKSGHDTVSWYQQALGQGPQFIFQYYEEEERQRGNFPDRFSGHQFPNYSSELNVNALLLGDSALYLCASNWGVDRLQETQYFGPGTRLLVL.

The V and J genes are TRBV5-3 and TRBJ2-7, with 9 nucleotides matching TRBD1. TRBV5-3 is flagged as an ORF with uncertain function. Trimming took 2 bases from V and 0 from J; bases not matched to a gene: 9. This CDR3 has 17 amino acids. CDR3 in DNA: TGTGCCAGAAGCTTCCGAGTGGGACAGGGTGGCTCCTACGAGCAGTACGTC. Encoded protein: CARSFRVGQGGSYEQYV.

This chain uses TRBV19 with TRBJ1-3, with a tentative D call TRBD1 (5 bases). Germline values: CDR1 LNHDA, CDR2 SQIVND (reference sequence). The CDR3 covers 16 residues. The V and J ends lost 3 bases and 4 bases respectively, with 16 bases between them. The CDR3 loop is CASSITGLPRGNTIYF. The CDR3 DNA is TGTGCCAGTAGTATTACGGGACTCCCTCGAGGAAACACCATATATTTT.